This T cell receptor beta chain originates from a study of beta chain features in type 1 diabetes. Study-level findings and limits: Cells carrying high TCR expression could end up over-represented when cDNA is sequenced. Researchers caution that PCR might favor shorter templates, equally among patients and controls. Within the patient group, naive, central memory and Treg TCRB repertoires appeared more similar to each other than within healthy donors.

One heparinised draw, averaging roughly 110 mL, was taken per donor. A word on this clone: What it recognizes is unknown.

All of the isolated RNA was reverse transcribed, so expressed TCRB transcripts were sequenced. This table comes from immunoSEQ multiplex PCR, and its TCRdb copy is limited to in-frame clones, with some not included. The data show more than 350,000 clones, 10% to 12% seen once. The source material was naive CD4+ T cells from blood. The receptor's source is a woman aged 18-29 years in good health.

The CDR3 sequence: CSVPGQVGYGYTF. CDR3 in DNA: TGCAGCGTTCCCGGACAGGTCGGCTATGGCTACACCTTC. The chain is built from TRBV29-1 and TRBJ1-2, with 7 positions matching TRBD1. With 5 bases clipped from V and 4 bases from J, the junction kept 7 bases outside the gene matches. The CDR3 is 13 amino acids. Germline CDR1 SQVTM, CDR2 ANQGSEA.